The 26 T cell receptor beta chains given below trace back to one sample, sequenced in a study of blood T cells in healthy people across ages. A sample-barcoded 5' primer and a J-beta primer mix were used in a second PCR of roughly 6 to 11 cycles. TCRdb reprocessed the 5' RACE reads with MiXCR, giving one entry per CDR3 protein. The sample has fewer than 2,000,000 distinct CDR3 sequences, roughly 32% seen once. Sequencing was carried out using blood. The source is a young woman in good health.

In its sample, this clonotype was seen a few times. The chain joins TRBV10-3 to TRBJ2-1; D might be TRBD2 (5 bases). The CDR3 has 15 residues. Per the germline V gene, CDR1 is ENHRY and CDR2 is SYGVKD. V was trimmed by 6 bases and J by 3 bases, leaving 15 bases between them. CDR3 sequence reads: CAISPGERVYNEQFF. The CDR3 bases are TGTGCCATCAGCCCCGGGGAGCGCGTCTACAATGAGCAGTTCTTC.

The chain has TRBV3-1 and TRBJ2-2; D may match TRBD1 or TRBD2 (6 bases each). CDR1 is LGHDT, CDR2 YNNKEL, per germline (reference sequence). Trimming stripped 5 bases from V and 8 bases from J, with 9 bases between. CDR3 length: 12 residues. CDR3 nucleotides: TGTGCCAGCAGCGAAGGGGGGGGGGAGCTGTTTTTT. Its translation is CASSEGGGELFF.

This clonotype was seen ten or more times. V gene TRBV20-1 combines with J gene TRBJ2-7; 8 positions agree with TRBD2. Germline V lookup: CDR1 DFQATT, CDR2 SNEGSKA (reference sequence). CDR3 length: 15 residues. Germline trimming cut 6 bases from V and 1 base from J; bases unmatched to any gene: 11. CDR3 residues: CSAGWTSRWSYEQYF. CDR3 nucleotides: TGCAGTGCGGGATGGACTAGCCGTTGGTCCTACGAGCAGTACTTC.

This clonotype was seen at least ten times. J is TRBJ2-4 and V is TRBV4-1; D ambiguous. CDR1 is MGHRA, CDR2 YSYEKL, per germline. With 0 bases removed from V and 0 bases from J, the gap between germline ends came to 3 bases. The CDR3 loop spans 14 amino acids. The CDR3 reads CASSQEVAKNIQYF. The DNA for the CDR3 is TGCGCCAGCAGCCAAGAGGTAGCCAAAAACATTCAGTACTTC.

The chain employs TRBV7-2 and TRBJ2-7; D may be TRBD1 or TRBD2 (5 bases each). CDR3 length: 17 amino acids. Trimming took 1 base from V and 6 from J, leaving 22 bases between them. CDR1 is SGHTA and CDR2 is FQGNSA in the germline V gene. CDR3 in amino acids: CASSLVGTSTLRGEQYF. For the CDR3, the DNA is TGTGCCAGCAGCTTAGTAGGGACCTCGACGTTAAGGGGCGAGCAGTACTTC.

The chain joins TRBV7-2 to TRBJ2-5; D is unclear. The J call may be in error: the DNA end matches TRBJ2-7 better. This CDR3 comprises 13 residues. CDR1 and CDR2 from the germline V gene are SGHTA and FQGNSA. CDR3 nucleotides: TGTGCCAGCTTAGATAACACTGCTCCCGAGCAGTACTTC. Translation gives CASLDNTAPEQYF.

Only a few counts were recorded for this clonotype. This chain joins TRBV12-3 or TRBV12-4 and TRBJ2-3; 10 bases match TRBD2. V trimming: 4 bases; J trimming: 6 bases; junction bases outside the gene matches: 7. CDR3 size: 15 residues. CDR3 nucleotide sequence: TGTGCCAGCAGTTCGGTAGCGGGAGGCTCCGATACGCAGTATTTT. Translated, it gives CASSSVAGGSDTQYF.

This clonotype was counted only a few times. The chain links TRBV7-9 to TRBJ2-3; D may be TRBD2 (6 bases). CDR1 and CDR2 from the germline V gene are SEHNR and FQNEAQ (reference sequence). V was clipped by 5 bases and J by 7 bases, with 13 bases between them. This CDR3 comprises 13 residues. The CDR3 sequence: CASSNASVNTQYF. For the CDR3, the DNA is TGTGCCAGCAGCAACGCTAGCGTAAATACGCAGTATTTT.

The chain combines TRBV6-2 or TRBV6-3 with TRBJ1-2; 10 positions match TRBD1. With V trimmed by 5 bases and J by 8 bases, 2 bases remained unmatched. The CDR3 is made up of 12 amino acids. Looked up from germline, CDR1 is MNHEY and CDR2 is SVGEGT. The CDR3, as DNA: TGTGCCAGCAGTCGACAGGGGGCCGGCTACACCTTC. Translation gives CASSRQGAGYTF.

For the CDR3, the DNA is TGCGCCAGCAGCAGGGCAGAACACAATGAGCAGTTCTTC. It translates to CASSRAEHNEQFF. This sequence joins TRBV5-1 and TRBJ2-1; no definite D call. Per germline, CDR1 SGHRS and CDR2 YFSETQ. The CDR3 contains 13 residues. Trimming took off 4 bases at V and 5 bases at J, with 10 bases between the two ends.

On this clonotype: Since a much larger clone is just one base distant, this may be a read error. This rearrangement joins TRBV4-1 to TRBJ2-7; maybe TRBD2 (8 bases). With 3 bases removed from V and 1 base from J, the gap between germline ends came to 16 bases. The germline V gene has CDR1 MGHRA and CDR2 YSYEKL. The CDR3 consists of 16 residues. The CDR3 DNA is TGCGCCAGCAGCCACCACGGGAGGGACAGATCCTACGAGCAGTACTTC. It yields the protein CASSHHGRDRSYEQYF.

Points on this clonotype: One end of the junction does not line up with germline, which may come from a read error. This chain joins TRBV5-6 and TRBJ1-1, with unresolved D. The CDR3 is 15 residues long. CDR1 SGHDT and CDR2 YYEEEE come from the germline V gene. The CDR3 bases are TGTGTCAGCAGCTTGGGCCGTTCCCCTAACACTGAAGCTTTCTTT. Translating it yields CVSSLGRSPNTEAFF.

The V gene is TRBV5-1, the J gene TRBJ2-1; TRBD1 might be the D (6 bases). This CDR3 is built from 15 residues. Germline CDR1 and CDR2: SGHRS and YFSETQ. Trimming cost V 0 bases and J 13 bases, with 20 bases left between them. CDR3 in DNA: TGCGCCAGCAGCTTGGATCCGACTACTACAGGGAGTCAGTTCTTC. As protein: CASSLDPTTTGSQFF.

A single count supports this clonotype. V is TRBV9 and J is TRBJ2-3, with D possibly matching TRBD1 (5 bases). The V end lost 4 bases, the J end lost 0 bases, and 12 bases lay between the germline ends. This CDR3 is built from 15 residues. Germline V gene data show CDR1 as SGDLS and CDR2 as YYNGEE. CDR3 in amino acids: CASSTTAESTDTQYF. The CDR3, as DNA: TGTGCCAGCAGCACGACAGCAGAAAGCACAGATACGCAGTATTTT.

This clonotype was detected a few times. The CDR3 protein is CASSFADSEQFF. The CDR3 DNA reads TGTGCCAGCAGCTTCGCGGACAGCGAGCAGTTCTTC. V and J are TRBV7-9 and TRBJ2-1; tentative D call: TRBD1 (6 bases). CDR1 SEHNR and CDR2 FQNEAQ come from the germline V gene (reference sequence). Trimming left V 3 bases short and J 10 bases short, with 10 bases between. The CDR3 is 12 residues long.

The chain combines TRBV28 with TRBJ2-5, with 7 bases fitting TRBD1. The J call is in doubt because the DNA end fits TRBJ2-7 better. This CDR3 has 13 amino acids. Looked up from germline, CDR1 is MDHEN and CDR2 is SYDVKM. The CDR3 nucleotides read TGTGCCAGTCGGCGAGGGGGCTTGTACGAGCAGTACTTC. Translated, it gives CASRRGGLYEQYF.

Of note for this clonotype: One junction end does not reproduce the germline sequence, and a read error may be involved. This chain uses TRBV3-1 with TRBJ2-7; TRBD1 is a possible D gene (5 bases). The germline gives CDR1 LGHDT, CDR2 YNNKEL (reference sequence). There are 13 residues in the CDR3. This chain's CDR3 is CAGSQEVTVEQYF. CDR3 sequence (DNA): TGTGCCGGCAGCCAAGAGGTGACAGTCGAGCAGTACTTC.

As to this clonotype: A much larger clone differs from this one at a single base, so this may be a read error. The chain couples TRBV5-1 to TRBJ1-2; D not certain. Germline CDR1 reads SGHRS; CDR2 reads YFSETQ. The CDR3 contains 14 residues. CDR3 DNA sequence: TGCGCCAGCAGCTTGGACTCGGGGAACTATGACTACACCTTC. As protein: CASSLDSGNYDYTF.

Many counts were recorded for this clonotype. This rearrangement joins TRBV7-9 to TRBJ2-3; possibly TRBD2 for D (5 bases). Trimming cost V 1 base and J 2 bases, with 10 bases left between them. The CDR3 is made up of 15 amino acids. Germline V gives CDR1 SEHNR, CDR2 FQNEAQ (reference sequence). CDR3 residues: CASSLGSDATDTQYF. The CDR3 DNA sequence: TGTGCCAGCAGCTTAGGTAGCGACGCCACAGATACGCAGTATTTT.

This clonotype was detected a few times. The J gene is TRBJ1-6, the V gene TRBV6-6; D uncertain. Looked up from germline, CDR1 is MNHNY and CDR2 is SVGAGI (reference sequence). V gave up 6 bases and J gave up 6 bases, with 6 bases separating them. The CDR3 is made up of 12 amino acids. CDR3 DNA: TGTGCCAGCAGGGACGGTAATTCACCCCTCCACTTT. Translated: CASRDGNSPLHF.

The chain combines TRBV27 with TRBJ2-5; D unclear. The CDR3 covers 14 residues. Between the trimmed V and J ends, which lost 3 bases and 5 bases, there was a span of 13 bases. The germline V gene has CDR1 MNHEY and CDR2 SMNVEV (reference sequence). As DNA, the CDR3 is TGTGCCAGCAGTTTTCGCGGTACTTGGGAGACCCAGTACTTC. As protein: CASSFRGTWETQYF.

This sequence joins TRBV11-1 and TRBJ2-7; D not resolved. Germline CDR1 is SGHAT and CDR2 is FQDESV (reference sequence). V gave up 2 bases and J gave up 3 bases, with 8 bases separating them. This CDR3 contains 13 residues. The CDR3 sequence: CASSLRLGYEQYF. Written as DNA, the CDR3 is TGTGCCAGCAGCTTACGTCTAGGCTACGAGCAGTACTTC.

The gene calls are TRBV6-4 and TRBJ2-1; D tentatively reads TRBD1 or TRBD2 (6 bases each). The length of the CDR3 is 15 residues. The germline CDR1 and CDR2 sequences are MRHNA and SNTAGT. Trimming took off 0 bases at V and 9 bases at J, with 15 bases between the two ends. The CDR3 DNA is TGTGCCAGCAGTGACTCGTGGGGGGCAGGATTTGAGCAGTTCTTC. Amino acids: CASSDSWGAGFEQFF.

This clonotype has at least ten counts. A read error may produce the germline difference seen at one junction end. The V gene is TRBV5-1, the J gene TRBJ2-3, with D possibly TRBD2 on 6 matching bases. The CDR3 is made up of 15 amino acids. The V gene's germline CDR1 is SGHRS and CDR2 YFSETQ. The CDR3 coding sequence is TGTGCCAGCAGCTTAGGGGCGGGATCCACAGATACGCAGTATTTT. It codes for CASSLGAGSTDTQYF.

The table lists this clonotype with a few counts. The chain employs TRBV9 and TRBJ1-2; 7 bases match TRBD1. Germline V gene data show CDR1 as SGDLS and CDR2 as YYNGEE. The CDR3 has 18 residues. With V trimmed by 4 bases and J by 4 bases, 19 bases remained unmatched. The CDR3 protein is CASSPGGSTGPTRYGYTF. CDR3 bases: TGTGCCAGCAGCCCAGGGGGGAGTACAGGGCCAACTCGCTATGGCTACACCTTC.

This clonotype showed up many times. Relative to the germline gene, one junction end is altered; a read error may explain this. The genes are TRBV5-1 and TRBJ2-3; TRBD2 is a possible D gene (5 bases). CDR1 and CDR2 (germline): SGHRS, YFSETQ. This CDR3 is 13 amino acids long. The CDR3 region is CASSLAPRDTQYF. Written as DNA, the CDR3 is TGTGCCAGCAGTTTAGCGCCGAGAGATACGCAGTATTTT.